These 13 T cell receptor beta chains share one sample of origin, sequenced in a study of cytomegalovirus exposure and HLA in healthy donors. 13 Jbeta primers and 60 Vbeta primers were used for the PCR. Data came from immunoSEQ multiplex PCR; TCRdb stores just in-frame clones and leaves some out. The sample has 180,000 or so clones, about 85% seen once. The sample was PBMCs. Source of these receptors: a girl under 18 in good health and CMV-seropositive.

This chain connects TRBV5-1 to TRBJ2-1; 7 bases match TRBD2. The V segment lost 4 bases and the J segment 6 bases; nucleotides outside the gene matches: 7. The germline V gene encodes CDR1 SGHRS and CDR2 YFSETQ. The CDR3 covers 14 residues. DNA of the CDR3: TGCGCCAGCAGCCCGTCGGGGGGACGCAATGAGCAGTTCTTC. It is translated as CASSPSGGRNEQFF.

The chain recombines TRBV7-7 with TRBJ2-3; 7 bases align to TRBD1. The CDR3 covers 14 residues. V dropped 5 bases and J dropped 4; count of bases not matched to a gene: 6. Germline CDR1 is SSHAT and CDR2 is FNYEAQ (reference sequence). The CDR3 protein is CASSARQGADTQYF. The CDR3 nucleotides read TGTGCCAGCAGCGCCAGACAGGGTGCAGATACGCAGTATTTT.

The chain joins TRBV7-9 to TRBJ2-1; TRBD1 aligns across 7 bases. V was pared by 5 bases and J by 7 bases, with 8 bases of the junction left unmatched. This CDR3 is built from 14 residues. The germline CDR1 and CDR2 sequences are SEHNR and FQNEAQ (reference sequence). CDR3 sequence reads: CASSVSGTVNEQFF. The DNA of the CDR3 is TGTGCCAGCAGCGTATCCGGGACAGTGAATGAGCAGTTCTTC.

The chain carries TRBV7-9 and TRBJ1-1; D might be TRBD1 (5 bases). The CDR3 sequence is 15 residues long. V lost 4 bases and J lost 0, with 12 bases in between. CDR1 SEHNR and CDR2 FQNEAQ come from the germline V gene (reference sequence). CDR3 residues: CASSSPPGLNTEAFF. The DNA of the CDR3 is TGTGCCAGCAGCTCCCCTCCAGGGTTGAACACTGAAGCTTTCTTT.

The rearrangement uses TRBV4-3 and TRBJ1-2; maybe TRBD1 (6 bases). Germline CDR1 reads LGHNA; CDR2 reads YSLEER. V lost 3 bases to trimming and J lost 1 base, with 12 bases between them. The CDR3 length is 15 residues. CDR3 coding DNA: TGCGCCAGCAGCCACTACAGGGATTATAACTATGGCTACACCTTC. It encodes CASSHYRDYNYGYTF.

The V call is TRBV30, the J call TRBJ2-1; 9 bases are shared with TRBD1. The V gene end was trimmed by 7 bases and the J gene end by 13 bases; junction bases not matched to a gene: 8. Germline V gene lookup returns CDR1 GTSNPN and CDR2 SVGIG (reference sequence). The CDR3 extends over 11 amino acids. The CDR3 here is CAYSGQGRQFF. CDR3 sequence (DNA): TGTGCCTACTCGGGACAGGGAAGACAGTTCTTC.

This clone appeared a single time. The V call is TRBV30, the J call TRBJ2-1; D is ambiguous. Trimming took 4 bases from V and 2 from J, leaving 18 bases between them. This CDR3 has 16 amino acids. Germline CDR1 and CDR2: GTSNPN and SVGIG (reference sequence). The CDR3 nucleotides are TGTGCCTGGACTAGTCTCTCGGCTAACGCCTACAATGAGCAGTTCTTC. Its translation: CAWTSLSANAYNEQFF.

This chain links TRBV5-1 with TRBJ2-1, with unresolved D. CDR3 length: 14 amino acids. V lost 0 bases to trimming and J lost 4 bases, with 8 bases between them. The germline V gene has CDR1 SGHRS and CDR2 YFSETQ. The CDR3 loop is CASSLGIDYNEQFF. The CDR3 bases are TGCGCCAGCAGCTTGGGTATAGATTACAATGAGCAGTTCTTC.

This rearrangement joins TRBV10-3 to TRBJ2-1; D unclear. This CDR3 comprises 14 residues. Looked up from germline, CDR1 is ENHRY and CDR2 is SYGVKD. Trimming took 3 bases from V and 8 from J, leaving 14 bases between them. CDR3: CAISEPLGLDEQFF. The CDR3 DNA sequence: TGTGCCATCAGTGAACCCCTCGGTCTAGATGAGCAGTTCTTC.

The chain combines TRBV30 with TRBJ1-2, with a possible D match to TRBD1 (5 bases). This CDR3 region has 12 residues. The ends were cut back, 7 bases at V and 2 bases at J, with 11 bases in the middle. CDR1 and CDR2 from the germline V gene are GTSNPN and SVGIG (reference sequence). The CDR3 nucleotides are TGTGCCTACCTGGAGGGGAACTATGGCTACACCTTC. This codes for CAYLEGNYGYTF.

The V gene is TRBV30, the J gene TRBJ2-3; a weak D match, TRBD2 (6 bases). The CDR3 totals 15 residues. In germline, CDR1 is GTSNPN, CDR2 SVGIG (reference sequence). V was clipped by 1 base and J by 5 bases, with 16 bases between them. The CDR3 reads CAWSDFGSGGDTQYF. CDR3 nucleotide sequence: TGTGCCTGGAGTGATTTCGGGAGTGGCGGAGATACGCAGTATTTT. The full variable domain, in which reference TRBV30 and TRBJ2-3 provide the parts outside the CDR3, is SQTIHQWPATLVQPVGSPLSLECTVEGTSNPNLYWYRQAAGRGLQLLFYSVGIGQISSEVPQNLSASRPQDRQFILSSKKLLLSDSGFYLCAWSDFGSGGDTQYFGPGTRLTVL.

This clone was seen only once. The CDR3 region is CASSAQQGKETQYF. The CDR3 DNA reads TGTGCCAGCAGCGCCCAACAGGGAAAAGAGACCCAGTACTTC. The rearrangement joins TRBV9 to TRBJ2-5, with D possibly TRBD1 on 6 matching bases. The CDR3 length is 14 residues. Germline loops: CDR1 SGDLS, CDR2 YYNGEE. V lost 3 bases to trimming and J lost 3 bases, with 12 bases between them.

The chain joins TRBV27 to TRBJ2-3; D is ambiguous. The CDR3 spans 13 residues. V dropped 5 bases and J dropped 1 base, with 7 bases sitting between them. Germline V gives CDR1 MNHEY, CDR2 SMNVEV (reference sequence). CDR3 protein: CASSARGTDTQYF. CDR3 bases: TGTGCCAGCAGTGCCCGAGGCACAGATACGCAGTATTTT.